The 27 T cell receptor beta chains in this list originate from one sample, sequenced in a study of OX40 agonist ivuxolimab in advanced cancers. The method was immunoSEQ multiplex PCR; TCRdb's version includes in-frame clones alone and lacks a portion of them. Found here are about 17,000 clones, roughly four fifths of them singletons; the top ten hold around 2.2%. Sequenced material: CD4+ or CD8+ T cells sorted from blood, taken in a trial of the OX40 agonist ivuxolimab. These receptors all stem from an adult with an advanced solid tumor such as melanoma, head and neck, liver or kidney cancer.

Only one count was recorded for this clone. The chain combines TRBV2 with TRBJ2-5, with 7 bases fitting TRBD2. The J call is uncertain, as TRBJ2-7 better fits the DNA end. Germline-derived CDR1 and CDR2 are SNHLY and FYNNEI. The CDR3 is made up of 11 amino acids. The DNA of the CDR3 is TGTGCCAGCATGACTAGCTTCGAGCAGTACTTC. Residues: CASMTSFEQYF.

The J gene is TRBJ2-3, the V gene TRBV7-2; no firm D call. Trimming stripped 4 bases from V and 6 bases from J, with 11 bases between. Germline V lookup: CDR1 SGHTA, CDR2 FQGNSA. The CDR3 covers 13 residues. The CDR3 DNA sequence: TGTGCCAGCAGCTCTCAGATCCAGGATACGCAGTATTTT. Its translation is CASSSQIQDTQYF.

CDR3 sequence: CASSLGSGSVNEQFF. The CDR3 region has the DNA TGTGCCAGCAGCTTAGGTAGCGGGAGTGTCAATGAGCAGTTCTTC. The chain carries TRBV7-7 and TRBJ2-1, with 9 nucleotides matching TRBD2. Germline V lookup: CDR1 SSHAT, CDR2 FNYEAQ (reference sequence). CDR3 length: 15 residues. V was clipped by 1 base and J by 6 bases; unmatched bases: 4.

Only one count was recorded for this clone. The chain employs TRBV4-1 and TRBJ1-1; no reliable D call. V lost 1 base and J lost 1, with 10 bases in between. The CDR3 has 15 residues. The V gene's germline CDR1 is MGHRA and CDR2 YSYEKL. The CDR3 region is CASSQGGQPNTEAFF. For the CDR3, the DNA is TGCGCCAGCAGCCAAGGAGGGCAGCCGAACACTGAAGCTTTCTTT.

The V and J genes are TRBV9 and TRBJ2-1; 10 bases align to TRBD2. The germline CDR1 and CDR2 sequences are SGDLS and YYNGEE. The ends lost 3 bases at V and 3 bases at J; junction bases unmatched: 3. This CDR3 has 15 amino acids. CDR3 sequence: CASSATSGNYNEQFF. The CDR3 bases are TGTGCCAGCAGCGCAACTAGCGGGAACTACAATGAGCAGTTCTTC.

The chain couples TRBV7-2 to TRBJ1-1; D ambiguous. This CDR3 is built from 15 residues. With 3 bases removed from V and 1 base from J, the gap between germline ends came to 12 bases. Germline V gives CDR1 SGHTA, CDR2 FQGNSA. The CDR3 region has the DNA TGTGCCAGCAGCTTTAGTACAGCGACGAACACTGAAGCTTTCTTT. It translates to CASSFSTATNTEAFF.

V gene TRBV6-5 combines with J gene TRBJ1-1; possible D gene TRBD1, 6 bases. Trimming pared 6 bases from V and 2 bases from J, leaving 13 bases between. Germline CDR1 reads MNHEY; CDR2 reads SVGAGI. The CDR3 has 14 residues. The CDR3 here is CASRGSGTNTEAFF. The CDR3 DNA reads as TGTGCCAGCAGGGGATCCGGGACAAACACTGAAGCTTTCTTT.

The V and J genes are TRBV4-1 and TRBJ2-3; D is ambiguous. The CDR3 is made up of 18 amino acids. Germline CDR1 MGHRA, CDR2 YSYEKL. The V and J ends lost 2 bases and 0 bases respectively, with 18 bases between them. CDR3 sequence: CASSQPQPRVSSTDTQYF. DNA of the CDR3: TGCGCCAGCAGCCAACCCCAGCCTAGGGTATCTAGCACAGATACGCAGTATTTT.

The rearrangement links TRBV6-5 to TRBJ1-1; no clear D. CDR1 and CDR2 (germline): MNHEY, SVGAGI. Trimming pared 4 bases from V and 1 base from J, leaving 10 bases between. CDR3 size: 14 residues. The CDR3 region is CASSSAGRNTEAFF. The CDR3 DNA reads TGTGCCAGCAGTTCCGCGGGAAGGAACACTGAAGCTTTCTTT.

This rearrangement joins TRBV14 to TRBJ1-4; unclear D gene. The CDR3 totals 16 residues. Germline lookup yields CDR1 SGHDN and CDR2 FVKESK. Trimming took off 3 bases at V and 7 bases at J, with 18 bases between the two ends. The DNA of the CDR3 is TGTGCCAGCAGCCATGGACCGCCGGGGATGAGTGAAAAACTGTTTTTT. It specifies CASSHGPPGMSEKLFF.

To note about this clone: Other DNA sequences in the sample encode the same CDR3. The rearrangement joins TRBV19 to TRBJ2-1; possible D gene TRBD2, 7 bases. The CDR3 is 15 amino acids. The ends were cut back, 4 bases at V and 8 bases at J, with 18 bases in the middle. Germline V gives CDR1 LNHDA, CDR2 SQIVND (reference sequence). The CDR3 DNA reads TGTGCCAGTAGTAGGGGGGGCCGAGCATCGTATGAGCAGTTCTTC. Translation: CASSRGGRASYEQFF.

The CDR3 sequence: CASSLGAAKKEETQYF. The CDR3 DNA reads TGTGCCAGCAGCTTGGGGGCGGCGAAAAAGGAAGAGACCCAGTACTTC. The genes are TRBV5-5 and TRBJ2-5; D call uncertain. The CDR3 extends over 16 amino acids. Germline CDR1 SGHKS, CDR2 YYEKEE (reference sequence). Trimming cost V 0 bases and J 3 bases, with 15 bases left between them.

The rearrangement links TRBV21-1 to TRBJ2-7. TRBV21-1 is recorded as a pseudogene. The CDR3 is 15 residues long. This chain's CDR3 is CASSKLYSPGYEQYF. Here the CDR3 DNA reads TGTGCCAGCAGCAAATTATACAGCCCGGGCTACGAGCAGTACTTC.

The rearrangement links TRBV7-9 to TRBJ2-1, with a weak D call TRBD1 (5 bases). The CDR3 covers 15 residues. Per the germline V gene, CDR1 is SEHNR and CDR2 is FQNEAQ (reference sequence). Trimming pared 1 base from V and 12 bases from J, leaving 19 bases between. CDR3 nucleotides: TGTGCCAGCAGCTTAGGGGGCCGACGGGCCCAAGGGCAGTTCTTC. It encodes CASSLGGRRAQGQFF.

V is TRBV10-3 and J is TRBJ2-1, with D tentatively TRBD2 (6 bases). Germline V gives CDR1 ENHRY, CDR2 SYGVKD. The CDR3 totals 16 residues. The germline V and J ends were trimmed by 0 bases and 0 bases, with 9 bases remaining between them. CDR3 DNA sequence: TGTGCCATCAGTGAGTCGGGGGGTCCCTCCTACAATGAGCAGTTCTTC. It is translated as CAISESGGPSYNEQFF.

The chain links TRBV19 to TRBJ2-7, with 12 positions matching TRBD2. CDR1 and CDR2 (germline): LNHDA, SQIVND (reference sequence). This CDR3 contains 16 residues. The V gene end was trimmed by 6 bases and the J gene end by 4 bases; junction bases not matched to a gene: 10. The CDR3 sequence is CASSKNGLAGGYEQYF. CDR3 nucleotides: TGTGCCAGTAGCAAAAATGGGCTAGCGGGAGGGTACGAGCAGTACTTC.

This chain uses TRBV7-2 with TRBJ2-7; 9 positions match TRBD2. The CDR3 extends over 15 amino acids. CDR1 is SGHTA, CDR2 FQGNSA, per germline. J lost 6 bases, V lost 1 base, and 7 bases had no gene match. The CDR3 DNA sequence: TGTGCCAGCAGCTTAGTTCTAGCGGGACCTGGCGAGCAGTACTTC. Translated: CASSLVLAGPGEQYF.

This sequence joins TRBV30 and TRBJ1-1; 8 nucleotides align to TRBD1. CDR3 length: 12 residues. The trim removed 8 bases at V and 5 bases at J, leaving 7 bases unmatched. The V gene's germline CDR1 is GTSNPN and CDR2 SVGIG (reference sequence). CDR3 amino acids: CASRGLWTEAFF. CDR3 nucleotides: TGTGCCAGCAGGGGGCTCTGGACTGAAGCTTTCTTT.

J is TRBJ2-3 and V is TRBV4-1; D not resolved. The CDR3 sequence is 15 residues long. The germline CDR1 and CDR2 sequences are MGHRA and YSYEKL. V lost 3 bases and J 5 bases, leaving 15 bases between the germline ends. The CDR3 spells CASSQTPVSRDTQYF. CDR3 sequence (DNA): TGCGCCAGCAGCCAGACCCCCGTGAGTCGAGATACGCAGTATTTT.

This clone was seen more than once but under ten times. The V gene is TRBV7-6, the J gene TRBJ2-7, with D perhaps matching TRBD1 (6 bases). V shed 4 bases and J shed 6 bases, with 13 bases lying between them. Germline CDR1 and CDR2: SGHVS and FNYEAQ. This CDR3 region has 13 residues. In DNA form, the CDR3 reads TGTGCCAGCAGCTCGGACGACAGGTTCGAGCAGTACTTC. This sequence encodes CASSSDDRFEQYF.

The genes are TRBV10-3 and TRBJ1-5; D not resolved. Germline CDR1 is ENHRY and CDR2 is SYGVKD. The V end lost 4 bases, the J end lost 0 bases, and 4 bases lay between the germline ends. The CDR3 covers 13 residues. CDR3 in amino acids: CAISGNSNQPQHF. The CDR3 bases are TGTGCCATCAGTGGGAATAGCAATCAGCCCCAGCATTTT.

This sequence joins TRBV4-1 and TRBJ2-1; D unresolved. Trimming removed 5 bases at V and 0 bases at J, with 8 bases between. Germline V lookup: CDR1 MGHRA, CDR2 YSYEKL. The CDR3 has 14 residues. The CDR3 nucleotides are TGCGCCAGCAGCGGGATGAGCTCCTACAATGAGCAGTTCTTC. Its translation: CASSGMSSYNEQFF.

This sequence joins TRBV6-1 and TRBJ2-3; 11 positions match TRBD1. Germline values: CDR1 MNHNS, CDR2 SASEGT. V trimming: 1 base; J trimming: 3 bases; junction bases outside the gene matches: 0. The CDR3 sequence is 15 residues long. The CDR3 spells CASSEGDRGTDTQYF. The CDR3, as DNA: TGTGCCAGCAGTGAAGGGGACAGGGGGACAGATACGCAGTATTTT.

The CDR3 DNA sequence: TGTGCCAGCAGGAGGGGCGTTGGAGGAAACACCATATATTTT. This encodes CASRRGVGGNTIYF. The chain employs TRBV6-5 and TRBJ1-3; maybe TRBD1 (5 bases). The CDR3 spans 14 residues. Deletions cut 6 bases from V and 4 bases from J, with 13 bases between. Germline CDR1 is MNHEY and CDR2 is SVGAGI.

The rearrangement links TRBV19 to TRBJ2-7; D could derive from TRBD1 or TRBD2 (5 bases each). CDR1 LNHDA and CDR2 SQIVND come from the germline V gene (reference sequence). With 6 bases removed from V and 0 bases from J, the gap between germline ends came to 15 bases. The CDR3 length is 15 residues. CDR3 sequence (DNA): TGTGCCAGTAGCACTGGGACCTACACCTCCTACGAGCAGTACTTC. This encodes CASSTGTYTSYEQYF.

V is TRBV30 and J is TRBJ2-5; D is unresolved. CDR3 size: 12 residues. V lost 1 base, J lost 3 bases, and 6 bases lay in between. Germline CDR1 and CDR2: GTSNPN and SVGIG (reference sequence). The CDR3 is CAWSGVEETQYF. The CDR3 DNA sequence: TGTGCCTGGAGTGGCGTCGAAGAGACCCAGTACTTC.

The rearrangement joins TRBV7-9 to TRBJ2-3, with D uncertain. The germline V gene has CDR1 SEHNR and CDR2 FQNEAQ (reference sequence). The CDR3 is 16 residues long. The germline V and J ends were trimmed by 4 bases and 0 bases, with 14 bases remaining between them. Here the CDR3 DNA reads TGTGCCAGCAGCTCCGCTAGTGGCGCTAGCACAGATACGCAGTATTTT. It specifies CASSSASGASTDTQYF.